The 28 T cell receptor beta chains in this list originate from one sample, sequenced in a study of CD8 T cells in ankylosing spondylitis. TCRdb reprocessed the 5' RACE reads with MiXCR, giving one entry per CDR3 protein. This table has about 90,000 distinct CDR3 sequences, 27% appearing once. The specimen was blood, either unsorted or a sorted T cell fraction (not recorded which). Receptors originate from a male donor with ankylosing spondylitis or in good health (not recorded which).

At least ten counts were recorded for this clonotype. The chain couples TRBV29-1 to TRBJ2-1, with D perhaps TRBD2 (5 bases). The CDR3 runs to 15 residues. Germline loops: CDR1 SQVTM, CDR2 ANQGSEA. V was shortened by 2 bases and J by 6 bases, with 17 bases between the two germline ends. CDR3 in DNA: TGCAGCGTTGAACCACCTTTCGAGGGTGGCAATGAGCAGTTCTTC. Its protein is CSVEPPFEGGNEQFF.

The CDR3 protein is CATSRDLETSGGQETQYF. CDR3 nucleotides: TGTGCCACCAGCAGAGATCTGGAGACTAGCGGGGGGCAAGAGACCCAGTACTTC. The chain joins TRBV15 to TRBJ2-5; 13 bases agree with TRBD2. The germline gives CDR1 LNHNV, CDR2 YYDKDF (reference sequence). The CDR3 length is 18 residues. The V and J ends lost 0 bases and 2 bases, in that order; junction bases with no gene match: 6.

The chain carries TRBV5-1 and TRBJ2-7, with D tentatively TRBD1 (5 bases). CDR3 length: 16 amino acids. Per germline, CDR1 SGHRS and CDR2 YFSETQ. V dropped 4 bases and J dropped 3 bases, with 20 bases sitting between them. The CDR3 sequence: CASSLTGSGILYEQYF. Here the CDR3 DNA reads TGCGCCAGCAGCCTGACGGGTTCAGGGATACTCTACGAGCAGTACTTC.

The chain joins TRBV11-2 to TRBJ1-3; D is undetermined. This CDR3 comprises 14 residues. Germline CDR1 and CDR2: SGHAT and FQNNGV. The germline V and J ends were trimmed by 6 bases and 0 bases, with 9 bases remaining between them. In DNA form, the CDR3 reads TGTGCCAGCAGGCAGGCATACTCTGGAAACACCATATATTTT. It codes for CASRQAYSGNTIYF.

The chain joins TRBV29-1 to TRBJ2-3, with TRBD2 identical over 11 bases. The CDR3 covers 15 residues. Trimming removed 5 bases from V and 2 bases from J; junction bases left unmatched: 6. The germline V gene encodes CDR1 SQVTM and CDR2 ANQGSEA. The CDR3 DNA reads as TGCAGCGTTTCCGGGACTAGCGGCTTCACAGATACGCAGTATTTT. Protein: CSVSGTSGFTDTQYF.

This clonotype was recorded a few times. CDR3 sequence (DNA): TGTGCCAGCAGCTTGGCCCTAGGACAGGTCTATGGCTACACCTTC. As protein: CASSLALGQVYGYTF. The V gene is TRBV5-5, the J gene TRBJ1-2; 7 bases match TRBD1. After removal of 0 bases from V and 4 bases from J, the junction contained 6 bases not matched to a gene. This CDR3 contains 15 residues. Germline V gives CDR1 SGHKS, CDR2 YYEKEE (reference sequence).

This clonotype showed up just a few times. This sequence joins TRBV5-1 and TRBJ1-1; possible D gene TRBD1, 5 bases. V shed 1 base and J shed 0 bases, with 13 bases lying between them. This CDR3 region has 16 residues. The germline V gene encodes CDR1 SGHRS and CDR2 YFSETQ. For the CDR3, the DNA is TGCGCCAGCAGCTTGAGTAGGGGACCGGTGAACACTGAAGCTTTCTTT. Encoded protein: CASSLSRGPVNTEAFF.

The chain carries TRBV12-3 or TRBV12-4 and TRBJ1-5, with a tentative D call TRBD1 (6 bases). There are 13 residues in the CDR3. V was pared by 1 base and J by 5 bases, with 6 bases between. The CDR3 loop is CASSLGQDQPQHF. The CDR3 DNA follows: TGTGCCAGCAGTTTAGGACAGGATCAGCCCCAGCATTTT.

V usage is TRBV20-1 and J usage is TRBJ2-1, with 10 bases identical to TRBD2. V lost 2 bases to trimming and J lost 0 bases; unmatched junction nucleotides: 4. The length of the CDR3 is 16 residues. From germline, CDR1 is DFQATT and CDR2 SNEGSKA (reference sequence). DNA for the CDR3: TGCAGTGCTAGACCCTCTAGCGGGAGCTCCTACAATGAGCAGTTCTTC. This gives the protein CSARPSSGSSYNEQFF.

This clonotype has a count of ten or more. The genes are TRBV20-1 and TRBJ2-1; 10 bases are a match to TRBD1. With 5 bases clipped from V and 5 bases from J, the junction kept 12 bases outside the gene matches. The CDR3 length is 16 residues. Germline values: CDR1 DFQATT, CDR2 SNEGSKA (reference sequence). CDR3 sequence reads: CSADLMGTGDHNEQFF. The CDR3 DNA follows: TGCAGTGCTGACCTTATGGGGACAGGGGATCACAATGAGCAGTTCTTC.

The rearrangement joins TRBV18 to TRBJ1-5; possible D gene TRBD1, 5 bases. The CDR3 runs to 16 residues. V was pared by 1 base and J by 5 bases, with 15 bases between. The germline V gene encodes CDR1 KGHSH and CDR2 LQKENI. The CDR3: CASSPQGGDGYQPQHF. CDR3 in DNA: TGTGCCAGCTCACCACAGGGAGGGGACGGATATCAGCCCCAGCATTTT.

This clonotype showed up just a few times. This chain uses TRBV18 with TRBJ1-1, with 9 bases that match TRBD1. Per germline, CDR1 KGHSH and CDR2 LQKENI. V was pared by 5 bases and J by 8 bases, with 9 bases of the junction left unmatched. The CDR3 spans 14 residues. This CDR3 reads CASSGQGLLSEAFF. In DNA, the CDR3 is TGTGCCAGCTCAGGACAGGGGCTATTATCCGAAGCTTTCTTT. The full variable domain, rest sourced from reference TRBV18 and TRBJ1-1, is NAGVMQNPRHLVRRRGQEARLRCSPMKGHSHVYWYRQLPEEGLKFMVYLQKENIIDESGMPKERFSAEFPKEGPSILRIQQVVRGDSAAYFCASSGQGLLSEAFFGQGTRLTVV.

This chain links TRBV3-1 with TRBJ1-4; D gene uncertain. Trimming removed 3 bases from V and 7 bases from J, with 6 bases in between. CDR1 is LGHDT and CDR2 is YNNKEL in the germline V gene (reference sequence). There are 12 residues in the CDR3. The DNA for the CDR3 is TGTGCCAGCAGCCATCCCGGTGAAAAACTGTTTTTT. This gives the protein CASSHPGEKLFF.

Many counts were recorded for this clonotype. This chain joins TRBV20-1 and TRBJ2-7, with 8 positions matching TRBD2. The CDR3 has 13 residues. Germline loops: CDR1 DFQATT, CDR2 SNEGSKA (reference sequence). The junction had 6 bases not matched to a gene; V was cut back by 6 bases and J by 2 bases. The DNA for the CDR3 is TGCAGTGCCCAGTTAGCGGGAACCTACGAGCAGTACTTC. It codes for CSAQLAGTYEQYF.

This CDR3 is CASTDSAYNSPLHF. The CDR3 DNA is TGCGCCAGCACAGACAGCGCCTATAATTCACCCCTCCACTTT. This sequence joins TRBV5-1 and TRBJ1-6; D might be TRBD1 (5 bases). V was cut by 6 bases and J by 2 bases, with 9 bases left in between. The CDR3 contains 14 residues. From germline, CDR1 is SGHRS and CDR2 YFSETQ. The whole variable domain, remainder taken from reference TRBV5-1 and TRBJ1-6, is KAGVTQTPRYLIKTRGQQVTLSCSPISGHRSVSWYQQTPGQGLQFLFEYFSETQRNKGNFPGRFSGRQFSNSRSEMNVSTLELGDSALYLCASTDSAYNSPLHFGNGTRLTVT.

This clonotype was detected ten times or more. The chain couples TRBV7-8 to TRBJ1-2; TRBD1 agrees at 8 bases. Germline V gene sequence: CDR1 SGHVS, CDR2 FQNEAQ. The CDR3 contains 14 residues. The V and J ends lost 4 bases and 9 bases, in that order; junction bases with no gene match: 10. CDR3 sequence: CASSSFDRGRSYTF. The CDR3 DNA reads as TGTGCCAGCAGCTCATTCGACAGGGGAAGAAGCTACACCTTC. The entire variable domain, with the rest obtained from reference TRBV7-8 and TRBJ1-2, is as follows: GAGVSQSPRYKVAKRGQDVALRCDPISGHVSLFWYQQALGQGPEFLTYFQNEAQLDKSGLPSDRFFAERPEGSVSTLKIQRTQQEDSAVYLCASSSFDRGRSYTFGSGTRLTVV.

This clonotype was seen only a few times. The chain has TRBV12-3 or TRBV12-4 and TRBJ1-5, with D hard to call. The length of the CDR3 is 12 residues. Trimming shortened V by 7 bases and J by 0 bases, and 4 bases separated the two germline ends. CDR3 residues: CASTYSNQPQHF. The CDR3 nucleotides are TGTGCCAGCACGTATAGCAATCAGCCCCAGCATTTT.

The chain links TRBV5-1 to TRBJ1-4; a possible D gene is TRBD1 (5 bases). Germline loops: CDR1 SGHRS, CDR2 YFSETQ. The CDR3 extends over 14 amino acids. V was clipped by 1 base and J by 7 bases, with 11 bases between them. The CDR3 sequence: CASSLLGAGEKLFF. CDR3 bases: TGCGCCAGCAGCTTGTTAGGGGCGGGTGAAAAACTGTTTTTT.

J is TRBJ1-2 and V is TRBV5-1; 8 bases line up with TRBD1. Trimming cost V 0 bases and J 6 bases; bases outside gene matches: 7. Germline CDR1 SGHRS, CDR2 YFSETQ. The CDR3 runs 15 residues. As DNA, the CDR3 is TGCGCCAGCAGCTTGGTATCGGGACAGGCGAATGGCTACACCTTC. Protein sequence: CASSLVSGQANGYTF.

This chain connects TRBV21-1 to TRBJ2-7; TRBD1 is the table's D call, not checked against the DNA. TRBV21-1 is assigned pseudogene status. The CDR3 totals 13 residues. CDR3 sequence: CASSSGTGIEQYV. The DNA for the CDR3 is TGTGCCAGCAGCAGCGGGACAGGGATCGAGCAGTACGTC.

The gene calls are TRBV12-3 or TRBV12-4 and TRBJ1-2; the match to TRBD1 covers 8 bases. The CDR3 loop spans 15 amino acids. V was pared by 3 bases and J by 7 bases, with 10 bases of the junction left unmatched. The CDR3 region is CASSFPQGVKRGYTF. The DNA of the CDR3 is TGTGCCAGCAGTTTCCCACAGGGGGTCAAGCGTGGCTACACCTTC.

This chain connects TRBV20-1 to TRBJ2-7; 12 bases map to TRBD2. Germline lookup yields CDR1 DFQATT and CDR2 SNEGSKA (reference sequence). The CDR3 is 16 amino acids. With 0 bases clipped from V and 2 bases from J, the junction kept 5 bases outside the gene matches. In DNA form, the CDR3 reads TGCAGTGCTAGAGACCGACTAGCGGGGGCCCCCTACGAGCAGTACGTC. Its translation is CSARDRLAGAPYEQYV.

This clonotype turned up a few times. The V call is TRBV7-3, the J call TRBJ2-1, with a possible D match to TRBD1 (6 bases). Germline CDR1 and CDR2: SGHTA and FQGTGA. The CDR3 covers 13 residues. V gave up 3 bases and J gave up 6 bases, with 9 bases separating them. The CDR3 DNA reads as TGTGCCAGCAGCTTTGGGACATCCAATGAGCAGTTCTTC. Its translation: CASSFGTSNEQFF.

V gene TRBV5-1 combines with J gene TRBJ1-1; the D is unclear. V was pared by 2 bases and J by 1 base, with 9 bases between. CDR1 is SGHRS, CDR2 YFSETQ, per germline. CDR3 length: 14 amino acids. The CDR3 sequence: CASSLDAANTEAFF. The CDR3 nucleotides read TGCGCCAGCAGCTTAGATGCGGCGAACACTGAAGCTTTCTTT.

The J gene is TRBJ2-2, the V gene TRBV20-1; TRBD2 is a possible D gene (6 bases). This CDR3 spans 15 amino acids. Between the trimmed V and J ends, which lost 0 bases and 6 bases, there was a span of 14 bases. Germline CDR1 and CDR2: DFQATT and SNEGSKA (reference sequence). The CDR3, as DNA: TGCAGTGCTAGAGATAGAAGCTCGGGGGCCGGGGAGCTGTTTTTT. This sequence encodes CSARDRSSGAGELFF.

This clonotype came up many times. The chain combines TRBV12-3 or TRBV12-4 with TRBJ1-6; the D gene is possibly TRBD1 (6 bases). With 6 bases removed from V and 8 bases from J, the gap between germline ends came to 14 bases. The CDR3 extends over 14 amino acids. The DNA of the CDR3 is TGTGCCAGCAGCCGACAGGTCGGGGATTCACCCCTCCACTTT. This gives the protein CASSRQVGDSPLHF.

The V gene is TRBV7-9, the J gene TRBJ2-5; TRBD2 matches 9 bases. V lost 5 bases and J lost 5; bases outside the gene matches: 12. Germline V CDR1 and CDR2: SEHNR, FQNEAQ (reference sequence). This CDR3 has 16 amino acids. DNA for the CDR3: TGTGCCAGCAGCCAATTAGGTAGCGGGAGCGAGGAGACCCAGTACTTC. Translating it yields CASSQLGSGSEETQYF.

V usage is TRBV5-1 and J usage is TRBJ2-2; 7 positions agree with TRBD1. The CDR3 runs to 17 residues. The germline V gene encodes CDR1 SGHRS and CDR2 YFSETQ. The junction had 12 bases not matched to a gene; V was cut back by 3 bases and J by 4 bases. The CDR3 DNA sequence: TGCGCCAGCAGCTCGGGATTTGGACAGGACTTCACCGGGGAGCTGTTTTTT. Translated, it gives CASSSGFGQDFTGELFF.